The TCR beta chain under discussion was sequenced for a study of T cell responses to AZD1222 COVID-19 vaccine. Study outcomes and limitations: Mostly white British, mostly female donors; authors suggested clonal diversity may be underestimated. Only after the peak T cell response were repertoires sampled.

Note on this clone: The antigen is unknown.

V dropped 0 bases and J dropped 5 bases, with 11 bases sitting between them. This CDR3 has 14 amino acids. The germline CDR1 and CDR2 sequences are SGHRS and YFSETQ. Method: immunoSEQ multiplex PCR; TCRdb's copy keeps in-frame clones and lacks some. Of around 78,000 clones listed, roughly 90% are singletons. The clonotype was recovered from an adult in good health. V and J are TRBV5-1 and TRBJ1-1; possible D gene TRBD1, 6 bases. Sequenced material: peripheral blood, taken on day 0 of MenACWY control vaccination. For the CDR3, the DNA is TGCGCCAGCAGCTTGGAGGGGGGGCGGACTGAAGCTTTCTTT. Its translation is CASSLEGGRTEAFF. Full variable domain (remainder filled in from reference TRBV5-1 and TRBJ1-1): KAGVTQTPRYLIKTRGQQVTLSCSPISGHRSVSWYQQTPGQGLQFLFEYFSETQRNKGNFPGRFSGRQFSNSRSEMNVSTLELGDSALYLCASSLEGGRTEAFFGQGTRLTVV.